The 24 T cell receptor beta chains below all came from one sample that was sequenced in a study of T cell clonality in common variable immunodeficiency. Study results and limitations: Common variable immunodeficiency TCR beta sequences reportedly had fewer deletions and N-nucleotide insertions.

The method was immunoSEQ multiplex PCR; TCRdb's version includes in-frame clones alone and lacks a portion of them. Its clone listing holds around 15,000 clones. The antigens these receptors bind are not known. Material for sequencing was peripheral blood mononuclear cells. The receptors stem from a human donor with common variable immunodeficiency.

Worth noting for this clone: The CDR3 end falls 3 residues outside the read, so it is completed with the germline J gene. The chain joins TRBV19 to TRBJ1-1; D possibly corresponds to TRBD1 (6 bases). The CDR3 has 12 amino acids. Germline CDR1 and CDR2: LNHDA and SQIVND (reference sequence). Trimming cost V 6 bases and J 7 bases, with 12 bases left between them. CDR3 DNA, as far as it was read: TGTGCCAGTAGCCCAGCCAGGGGTGAA. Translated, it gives CASSPARGE. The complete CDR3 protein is CASSPARGEAFF.

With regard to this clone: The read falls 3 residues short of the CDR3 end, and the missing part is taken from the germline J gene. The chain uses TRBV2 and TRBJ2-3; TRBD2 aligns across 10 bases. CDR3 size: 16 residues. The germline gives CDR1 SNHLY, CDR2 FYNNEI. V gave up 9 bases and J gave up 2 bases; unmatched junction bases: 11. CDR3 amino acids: CARPKALAGDTDTQYF. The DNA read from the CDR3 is TGTGCCAGGCCCAAAGCTCTAGCGGGGGACACAGATACG.

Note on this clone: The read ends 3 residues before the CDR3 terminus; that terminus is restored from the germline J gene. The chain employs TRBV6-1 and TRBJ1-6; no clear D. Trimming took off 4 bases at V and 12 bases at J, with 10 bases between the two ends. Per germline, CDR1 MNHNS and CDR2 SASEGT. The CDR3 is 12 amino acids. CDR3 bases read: TGTGCCAGCAGTGTCTACAGCGGACCC. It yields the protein CASSVYSGP. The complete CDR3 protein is CASSVYSGPLHF.

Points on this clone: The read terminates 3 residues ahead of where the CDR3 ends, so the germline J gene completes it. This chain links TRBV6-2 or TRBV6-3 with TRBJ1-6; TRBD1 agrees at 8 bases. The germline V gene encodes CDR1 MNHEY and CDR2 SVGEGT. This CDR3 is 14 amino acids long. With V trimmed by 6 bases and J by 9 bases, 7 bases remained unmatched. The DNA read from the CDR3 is TGTGCCAGCAGCAAGGACAGGGTGCGTTCACCC. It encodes CASSKDRVRSP. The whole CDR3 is CASSKDRVRSPLHF.

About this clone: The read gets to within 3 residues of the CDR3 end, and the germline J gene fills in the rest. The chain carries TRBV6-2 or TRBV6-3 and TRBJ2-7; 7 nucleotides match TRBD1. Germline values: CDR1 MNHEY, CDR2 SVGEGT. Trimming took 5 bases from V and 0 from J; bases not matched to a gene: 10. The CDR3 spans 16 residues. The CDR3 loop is CASSPWAQGPSYEQYF. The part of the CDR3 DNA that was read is TGTGCCAGCAGTCCGTGGGCACAGGGGCCCTCCTACGAG.

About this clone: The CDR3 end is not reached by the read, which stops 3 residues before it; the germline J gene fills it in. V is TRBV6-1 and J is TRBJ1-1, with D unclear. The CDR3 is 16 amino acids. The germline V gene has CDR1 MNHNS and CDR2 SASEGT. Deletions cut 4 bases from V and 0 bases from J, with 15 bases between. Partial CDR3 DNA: TGTGCCAGCAGTGCCAGACCGTTGCGGCTGAACACTGAA. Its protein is CASSARPLRLNTE. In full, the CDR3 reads CASSARPLRLNTEAFF.

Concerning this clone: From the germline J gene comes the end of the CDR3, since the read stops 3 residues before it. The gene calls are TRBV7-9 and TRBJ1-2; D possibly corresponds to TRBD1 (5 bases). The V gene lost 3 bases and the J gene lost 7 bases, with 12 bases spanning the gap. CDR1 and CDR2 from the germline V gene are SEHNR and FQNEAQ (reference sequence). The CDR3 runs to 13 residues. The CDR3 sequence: CASSLEGARGYTF. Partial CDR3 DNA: TGTGCCAGCAGCTTGGAAGGGGCTCGTGGC.

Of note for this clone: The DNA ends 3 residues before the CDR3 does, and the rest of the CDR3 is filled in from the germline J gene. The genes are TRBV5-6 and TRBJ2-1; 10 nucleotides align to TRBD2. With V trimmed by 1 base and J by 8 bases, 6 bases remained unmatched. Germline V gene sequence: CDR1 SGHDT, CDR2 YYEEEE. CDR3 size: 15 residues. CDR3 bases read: TGTGCCAGCAGCTTGAGTCTAGCGGGGGTGGATGAG. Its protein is CASSLSLAGVDE. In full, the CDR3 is CASSLSLAGVDEQFF.

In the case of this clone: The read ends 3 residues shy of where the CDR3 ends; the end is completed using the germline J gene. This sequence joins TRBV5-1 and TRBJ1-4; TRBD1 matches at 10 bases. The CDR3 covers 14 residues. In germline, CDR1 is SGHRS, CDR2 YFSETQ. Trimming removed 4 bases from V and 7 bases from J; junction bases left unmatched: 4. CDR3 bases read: TGCGCCAGCAGCCCCGGACAGGGGGGTGAAAAA. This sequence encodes CASSPGQGGEK. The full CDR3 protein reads CASSPGQGGEKLFF.

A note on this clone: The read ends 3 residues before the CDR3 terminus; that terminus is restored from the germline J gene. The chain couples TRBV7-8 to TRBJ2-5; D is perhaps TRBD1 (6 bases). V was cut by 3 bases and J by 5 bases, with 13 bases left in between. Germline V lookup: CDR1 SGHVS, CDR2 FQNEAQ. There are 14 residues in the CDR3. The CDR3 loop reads CASSFTGTTETQYF. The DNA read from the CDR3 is TGTGCCAGCAGCTTCACAGGGACGACGGAGACC.

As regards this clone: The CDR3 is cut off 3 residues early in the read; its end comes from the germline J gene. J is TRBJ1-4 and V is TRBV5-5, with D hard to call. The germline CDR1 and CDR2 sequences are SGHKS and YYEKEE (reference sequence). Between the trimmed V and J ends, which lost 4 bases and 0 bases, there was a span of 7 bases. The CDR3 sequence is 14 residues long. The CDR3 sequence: CASSQRATNEKLFF. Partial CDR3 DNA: TGTGCCAGCAGCCAGCGAGCAACTAATGAAAAA.

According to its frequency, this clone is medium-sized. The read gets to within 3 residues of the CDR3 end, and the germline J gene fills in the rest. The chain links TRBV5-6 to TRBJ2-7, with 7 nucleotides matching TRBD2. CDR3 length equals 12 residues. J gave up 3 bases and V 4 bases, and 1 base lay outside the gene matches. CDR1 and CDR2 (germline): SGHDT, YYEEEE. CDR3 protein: CASSPGGYEQYF. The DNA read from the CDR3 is TGTGCCAGCAGCCCGGGGGGCTACGAG.

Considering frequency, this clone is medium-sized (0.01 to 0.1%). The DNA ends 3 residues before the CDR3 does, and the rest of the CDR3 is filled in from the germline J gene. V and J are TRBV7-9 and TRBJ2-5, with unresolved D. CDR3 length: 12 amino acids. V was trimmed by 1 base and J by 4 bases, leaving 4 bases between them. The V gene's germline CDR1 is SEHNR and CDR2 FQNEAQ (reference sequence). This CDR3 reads CASSLVRETQYF. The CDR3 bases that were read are TGTGCCAGCAGCTTAGTGCGAGAGACC.

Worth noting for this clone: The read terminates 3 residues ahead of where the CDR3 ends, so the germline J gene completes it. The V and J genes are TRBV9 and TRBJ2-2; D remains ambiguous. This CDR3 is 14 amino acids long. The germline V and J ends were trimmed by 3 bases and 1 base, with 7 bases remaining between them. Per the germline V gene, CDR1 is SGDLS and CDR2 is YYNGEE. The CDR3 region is CASSGRQNTGELFF. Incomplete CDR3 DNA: TGTGCCAGCAGCGGCCGACAGAACACCGGGGAG.

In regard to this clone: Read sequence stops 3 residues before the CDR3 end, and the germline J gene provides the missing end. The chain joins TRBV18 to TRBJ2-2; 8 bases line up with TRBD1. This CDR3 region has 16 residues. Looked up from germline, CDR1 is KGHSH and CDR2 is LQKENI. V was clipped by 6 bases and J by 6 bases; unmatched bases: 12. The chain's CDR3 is CASSRTDRVESGELFF. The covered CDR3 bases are TGTGCCAGCTCCAGAACGGACAGGGTTGAATCCGGGGAG.

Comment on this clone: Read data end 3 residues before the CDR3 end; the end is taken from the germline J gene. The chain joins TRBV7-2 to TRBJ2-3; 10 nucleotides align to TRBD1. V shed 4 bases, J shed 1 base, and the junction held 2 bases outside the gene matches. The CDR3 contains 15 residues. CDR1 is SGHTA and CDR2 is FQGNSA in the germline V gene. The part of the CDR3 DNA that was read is TGTGCCAGCAGCTGGACAGGGGGACGCACAGATACG. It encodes CASSWTGGRTDT. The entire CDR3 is CASSWTGGRTDTQYF.

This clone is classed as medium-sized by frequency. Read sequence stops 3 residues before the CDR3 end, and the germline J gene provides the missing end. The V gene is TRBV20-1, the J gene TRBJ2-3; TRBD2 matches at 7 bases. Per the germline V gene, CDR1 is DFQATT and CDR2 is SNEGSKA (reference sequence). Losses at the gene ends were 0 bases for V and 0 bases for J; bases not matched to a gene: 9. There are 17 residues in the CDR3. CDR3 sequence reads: CSARDGLAELSTDTQYF. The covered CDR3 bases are TGCAGTGCTAGAGATGGGCTAGCGGAGCTTAGCACAGATACG.

The DNA read from the CDR3 is TGCGCCAGCAGACATGTT. Residues: CASRHV. The entire CDR3 is CASRHVQYF. The chain joins TRBV10-1 to TRBJ2-4, with D hard to call. The read falls 3 residues short of the CDR3 end, and the missing part is taken from the germline J gene. CDR3 length: 9 residues. The V gene's germline CDR1 is WNHNN and CDR2 SYGVQD (reference sequence).

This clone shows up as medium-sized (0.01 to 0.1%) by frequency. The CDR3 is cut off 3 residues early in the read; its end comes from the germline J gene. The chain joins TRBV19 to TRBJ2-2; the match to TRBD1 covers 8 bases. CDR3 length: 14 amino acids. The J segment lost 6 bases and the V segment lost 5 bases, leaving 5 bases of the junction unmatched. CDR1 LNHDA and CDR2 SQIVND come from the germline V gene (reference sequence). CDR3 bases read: TGTGCCAGTAGTCCCCAGGGGGCCGCCGGGGAG. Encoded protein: CASSPQGAAGE. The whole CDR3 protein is CASSPQGAAGELFF.

The part of the CDR3 DNA that was read is TGTGCCAGTAGTCCGCAGGGGGCGTCCTCTGGGGCCAACGTC. Translated, it gives CASSPQGASSGANV. The entire CDR3 protein reads CASSPQGASSGANVLTF. J is TRBJ2-6 and V is TRBV19; TRBD1 aligns across 8 bases. The read is 3 residues too short to cover the CDR3 end, so that end is filled in from the germline J gene. The CDR3 is made up of 17 amino acids. Germline loops: CDR1 LNHDA, CDR2 SQIVND (reference sequence). V lost 5 bases, J lost 0 bases, and 6 bases stayed unmatched.

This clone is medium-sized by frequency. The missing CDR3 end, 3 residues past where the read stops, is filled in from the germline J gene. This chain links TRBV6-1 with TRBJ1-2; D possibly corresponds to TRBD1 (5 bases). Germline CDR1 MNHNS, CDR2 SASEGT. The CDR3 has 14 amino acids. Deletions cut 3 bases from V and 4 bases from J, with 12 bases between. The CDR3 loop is CASSDEGAVYGYTF. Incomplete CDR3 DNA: TGTGCCAGCAGTGATGAAGGGGCCGTCTATGGC.

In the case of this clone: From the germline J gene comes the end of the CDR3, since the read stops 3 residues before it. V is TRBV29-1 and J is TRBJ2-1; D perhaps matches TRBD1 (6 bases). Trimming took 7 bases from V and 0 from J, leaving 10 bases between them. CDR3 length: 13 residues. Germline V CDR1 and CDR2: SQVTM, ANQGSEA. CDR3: CSDGTYSYNEQFF. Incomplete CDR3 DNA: TGCAGCGACGGGACATACTCCTACAATGAG.

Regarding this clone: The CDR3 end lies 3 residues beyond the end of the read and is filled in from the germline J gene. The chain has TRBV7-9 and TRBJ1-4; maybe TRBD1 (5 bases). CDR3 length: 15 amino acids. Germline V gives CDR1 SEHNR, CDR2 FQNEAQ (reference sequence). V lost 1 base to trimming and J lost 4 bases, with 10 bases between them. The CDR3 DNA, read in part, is TGTGCCAGCAGCTTAGTAGGGGCGGATAATGAAAAA. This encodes CASSLVGADNEK. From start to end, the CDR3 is CASSLVGADNEKLFF.

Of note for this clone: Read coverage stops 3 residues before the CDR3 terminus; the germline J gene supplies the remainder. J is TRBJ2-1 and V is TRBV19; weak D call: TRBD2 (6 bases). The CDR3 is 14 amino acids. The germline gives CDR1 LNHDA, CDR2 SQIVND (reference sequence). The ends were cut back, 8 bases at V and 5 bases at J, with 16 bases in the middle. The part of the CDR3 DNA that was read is TGTGCCAGTTGTAGGGCTAGCGTAAACAATGAG. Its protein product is CASCRASVNNE. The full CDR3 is CASCRASVNNEQFF.